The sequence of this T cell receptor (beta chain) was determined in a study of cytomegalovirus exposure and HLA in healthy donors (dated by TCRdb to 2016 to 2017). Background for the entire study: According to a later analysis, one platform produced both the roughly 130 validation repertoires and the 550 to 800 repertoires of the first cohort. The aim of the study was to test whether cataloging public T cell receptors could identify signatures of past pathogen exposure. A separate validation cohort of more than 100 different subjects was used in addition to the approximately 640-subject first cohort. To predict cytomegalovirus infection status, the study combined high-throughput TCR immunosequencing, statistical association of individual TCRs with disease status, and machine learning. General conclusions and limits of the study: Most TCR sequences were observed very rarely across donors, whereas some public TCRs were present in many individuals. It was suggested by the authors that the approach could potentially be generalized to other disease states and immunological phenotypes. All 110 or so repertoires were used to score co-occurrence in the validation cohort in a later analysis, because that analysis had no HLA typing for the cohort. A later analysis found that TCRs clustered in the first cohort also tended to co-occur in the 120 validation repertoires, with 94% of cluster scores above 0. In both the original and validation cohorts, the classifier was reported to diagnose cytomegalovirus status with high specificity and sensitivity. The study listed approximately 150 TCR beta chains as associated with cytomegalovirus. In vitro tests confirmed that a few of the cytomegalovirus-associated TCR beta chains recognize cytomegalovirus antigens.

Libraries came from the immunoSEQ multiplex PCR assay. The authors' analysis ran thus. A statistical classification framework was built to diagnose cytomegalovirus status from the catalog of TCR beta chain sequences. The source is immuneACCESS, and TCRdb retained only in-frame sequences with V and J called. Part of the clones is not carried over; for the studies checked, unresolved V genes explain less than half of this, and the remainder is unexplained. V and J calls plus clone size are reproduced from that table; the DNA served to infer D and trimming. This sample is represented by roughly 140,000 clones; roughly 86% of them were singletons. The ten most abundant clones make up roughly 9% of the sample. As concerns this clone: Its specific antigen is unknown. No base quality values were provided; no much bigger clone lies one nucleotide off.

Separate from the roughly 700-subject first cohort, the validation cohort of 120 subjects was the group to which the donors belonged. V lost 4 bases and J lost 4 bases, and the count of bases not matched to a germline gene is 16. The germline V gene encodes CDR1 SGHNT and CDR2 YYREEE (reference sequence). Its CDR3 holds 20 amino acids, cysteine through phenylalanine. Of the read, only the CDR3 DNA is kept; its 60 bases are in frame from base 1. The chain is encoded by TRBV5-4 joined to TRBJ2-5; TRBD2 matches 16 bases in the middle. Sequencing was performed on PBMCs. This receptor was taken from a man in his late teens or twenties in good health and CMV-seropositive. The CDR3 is CASSQTGTSGRELVGETQYF. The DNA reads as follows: TGTGCCAGCAGCCAGACCGGGACTAGCGGGAGGGAACTTGTGGGAGAGACCCAGTACTTC.